Shown below are 12 T cell receptor beta chains from a single sample sequenced in a study of blood T cell repertoires in COVID-19 (dated by TCRdb to the early 2020s). The library was made by the immunoSEQ multiplex PCR assay. TCRdb carries this immuneACCESS record with in-frame sequences only. Its versions omit some clonotypes, under half of them owing to an unresolved V gene in the studies checked, with the rest unexplained. This sample comprises 23,000 or so clones, about 89% of them detected only once. The ten largest account for approximately 17% of the sample. The sequencing sample was made of peripheral blood. The origin of the receptors is a man aged 70 or older with active COVID-19.

The genes are TRBV19 and TRBJ1-1; 9 bases fit TRBD1. From germline, CDR1 is LNHDA and CDR2 SQIVND (reference sequence). The CDR3 loop spans 16 amino acids. V was clipped by 7 bases and J by 7 bases; unmatched bases: 16. CDR3 amino acids: CASIPSRDRVSGEAFF. CDR3 nucleotide sequence: TGTGCCAGTATTCCGAGCCGGGACAGGGTTTCGGGTGAAGCTTTCTTT.

V usage is TRBV11-2 and J usage is TRBJ1-2; 10 positions agree with TRBD1. The length of the CDR3 is 15 residues. The germline CDR1 and CDR2 sequences are SGHAT and FQNNGV. V was pared by 4 bases and J by 3 bases, with 5 bases of the junction left unmatched. CDR3 nucleotide sequence: TGTGCCAGCAGCTACAGAGACAGGGGGCACTATGGCTACACCTTC. This sequence encodes CASSYRDRGHYGYTF.

This sequence joins TRBV5-6 and TRBJ2-7; 11 bases fit TRBD1. This CDR3 has 14 amino acids. With 4 bases clipped from V and 5 bases from J, the junction kept 5 bases outside the gene matches. The germline CDR1 and CDR2 sequences are SGHDT and YYEEEE. In DNA form, the CDR3 reads TGTGCCAGCAGCGACCGGACAGGGGGCCACGAGCAGTACTTC. Protein: CASSDRTGGHEQYF.

This chain connects TRBV30 to TRBJ2-5; a weak D match, TRBD2 (5 bases). The germline gives CDR1 GTSNPN, CDR2 SVGIG (reference sequence). The germline V and J ends were trimmed by 0 bases and 4 bases, with 12 bases remaining between them. The CDR3 covers 14 residues. The CDR3 DNA reads as TGTGCCTGGAGTGTTGAGTGGAGGTCAGAGACCCAGTACTTC. Translated: CAWSVEWRSETQYF. Full variable domain (remainder filled in from reference TRBV30 and TRBJ2-5): SQTIHQWPATLVQPVGSPLSLECTVEGTSNPNLYWYRQAAGRGLQLLFYSVGIGQISSEVPQNLSASRPQDRQFILSSKKLLLSDSGFYLCAWSVEWRSETQYFGPGTRLLVL.

The chain recombines TRBV18 with TRBJ2-7; D may be TRBD2 (5 bases). Germline V lookup: CDR1 KGHSH, CDR2 LQKENI. The CDR3 sequence is 15 residues long. V lost 2 bases, J lost 2 bases, and 13 bases lay in between. This CDR3 is CASSPEASTPYEQYF. The CDR3 DNA reads TGTGCCAGCTCACCAGAGGCTAGCACCCCCTACGAGCAGTACTTC.

The chain joins TRBV9 to TRBJ2-1, with D possibly being TRBD2 (6 bases). The V and J ends lost 4 bases and 5 bases respectively, with 16 bases between them. This CDR3 is built from 15 residues. From germline, CDR1 is SGDLS and CDR2 YYNGEE. The CDR3 nucleotides are TGTGCCAGCAGCCTCGGGACTTCTCCGCACAATGAGCAGTTCTTC. Translating it yields CASSLGTSPHNEQFF.

With respect to this clone: The germline gene is not matched at one end of the junction; a read error may be the cause. The V call is TRBV30, the J call TRBJ2-4; D remains unclear. Looked up from germline, CDR1 is GTSNPN and CDR2 is SVGIG (reference sequence). The CDR3 extends over 14 amino acids. The CDR3 here is CAWSVPISKDIQYF. The CDR3 DNA follows: TGTGCCTGGAGTGTCCCTATTAGCAAAGACATTCAGTACTTC.

This sequence joins TRBV13 and TRBJ2-1; 10 bases are shared with TRBD2. The CDR3 length is 18 residues. V trimming: 4 bases; J trimming: 4 bases; junction bases outside the gene matches: 13. CDR1 and CDR2 (germline): PRHDT, FYEKMQ (reference sequence). The CDR3: CASSSAIAGGDLYNEQFF. The CDR3, as DNA: TGTGCCAGCAGCTCAGCAATAGCGGGGGGCGACCTGTACAATGAGCAGTTCTTC.

CDR3: CASTFSETQYF. The CDR3 coding sequence is TGTGCCAGCACTTTTAGTGAGACCCAGTACTTC. This chain links TRBV6-5 with TRBJ2-5; D not resolved. CDR3 length equals 11 residues. Trimming removed 7 bases from V and 5 bases from J, with 8 bases in between. Germline assignment: CDR1 MNHEY and CDR2 SVGAGI.

This chain connects TRBV2 to TRBJ2-5; weak D call: TRBD1 (5 bases). Germline V CDR1 and CDR2: SNHLY, FYNNEI. The CDR3 spans 16 residues. The V gene lost 2 bases and the J gene lost 5 bases, with 18 bases spanning the gap. The CDR3 region is CASSEYPAGSAETQYF. In DNA form, the CDR3 reads TGTGCCAGCAGTGAATACCCGGCAGGGTCAGCGGAGACCCAGTACTTC.

V gene TRBV28 combines with J gene TRBJ1-4, with unresolved D. Between the trimmed V and J ends, which lost 5 bases and 7 bases, there was a span of 5 bases. The CDR3 extends over 11 amino acids. From germline, CDR1 is MDHEN and CDR2 SYDVKM. CDR3 nucleotide sequence: TGTGCCAGCAGTCGCGGTGAAAAACTGTTTTTT. It is translated as CASSRGEKLFF.

The CDR3 loop is CASSPGQGYGYGYTF. The CDR3 DNA reads TGTGCCAGCAGTCCGGGACAGGGTTACGGCTATGGCTACACCTTC. This chain uses TRBV6-6 with TRBJ1-2; 9 bases match TRBD1. Trimming at V came to 5 bases and at J to 4 bases, leaving 8 bases not matched to a gene. CDR3 length equals 15 residues. CDR1 is MNHNY, CDR2 SVGAGI, per germline (reference sequence).